This is a list of T cell receptor beta chains from one sample in a study of Graves' ophthalmopathy and Graves' hyperthyroidism. TCRdb re-called the multiplex PCR reads with MiXCR, one entry per CDR3 protein. Here the sample spans hundreds of thousands of distinct CDR3 sequences, 14% being singletons. The specimen was blood. These receptors were obtained from a woman in her twenties or thirties with Graves' ophthalmopathy. The CDR3 runs from the conserved cysteine through the conserved F or W. A D gene is named only where the DNA matches it firmly. Rows give clone size only sometimes, using once, few, many, or a class for an expanded clone.

TRBD1,TRBJ1-1,TRBV6-5,many,TGTGCCAGCAACCAGGGGGCGAACACTGAAGCTTTCTTT,CASNQGANTEAFF
NA,TRBJ2-5,TRBV10-3,few,TGTGCCATCCTAAGTGGAGAGACCCAGTACTTC,CAILSGETQYF
NA,TRBJ2-5,TRBV6-9,few,TGTGCCAGCAGTTATTCTACAATAGCGGATTGGTACCAAGAGACCCAGTACTTC,CASSYSTIADWYQETQYF
NA,TRBJ1-2,TRBV11-2,many,TGTGCCAGCAGCTTAGAGGGGGCCTATGGCTACACCTTC,CASSLEGAYGYTF
NA,TRBJ1-3,TRBV15,many,TGTGCCACCAGCAGAGATCCTACTCATTTCAACACCATATATTTT,CATSRDPTHFNTIYF
NA,TRBJ1-5,TRBV6-5,many,TGTGCCAGCAGTTACTTCGCTCGGGGCAATAGCAATCAGCCCCAGCATTTT,CASSYFARGNSNQPQHF
NA,TRBJ1-1,TRBV5-1,few,TGCGCCAGCAATGGCGGTAGGAGCACTGAAGCTTTCTTT,CASNGGRSTEAFF
NA,TRBJ2-7,TRBV19,many,TGTGCCAGTAGTATCCCAGGTACCTACGAGCAGTACTTC,CASSIPGTYEQYF
TRBD1,TRBJ2-7,TRBV7-8,NA,TGTGCCAGCAGCGCCCGCCGGGACAGACCCTACGAGCAGTACTTC,CASSARRDRPYEQYF
NA,TRBJ1-3,TRBV6-5,many,TGTGCCAGCAGTTACCGCTTGCAGGGTTTCTCTGGAAACACCATATATTTT,CASSYRLQGFSGNTIYF
NA,TRBJ2-7,TRBV6-5,NA,TGTGCCAGCAGTTACGGTCCCTCCCGCGAGCAGTACTTC,CASSYGPSREQYF
NA,TRBJ2-7,TRBV2,few,TGTGCCAGCAAGGACAGCCTAAACCCTACCTACGAGCAGTACTTC,CASKDSLNPTYEQYF
TRBD1,TRBJ1-2,TRBV15,NA,TGTGCCACCAGCAGACCGGGACAGTCTTATGGCTACACCTTC,CATSRPGQSYGYTF
NA,TRBJ1-3,TRBV6-1,many,TGTGCCAGCAGTCTCAGGGAGACAGGCCGGTACACCATATATTTT,CASSLRETGRYTIYF
TRBD2,TRBJ2-5,TRBV11-3,many,TGTGCCAGCAGCTCCCCCGGGAGGGGTAGCGAGACCCAGTACTTC,CASSSPGRGSETQYF
NA,TRBJ2-5,TRBV24-1,many,TGTGCCACCAGTGAATCAGCTCAAGAGACCCAGTACTTC,CATSESAQETQYF
TRBD1,TRBJ1-1,TRBV6-5,many,TGTGCCAGCAGTACCTTCACAGGGGCCGATGAAGCTTTCTTT,CASSTFTGADEAFF
NA,TRBJ1-2,TRBV6-5,many,TGTGCCAGCAGTTCGCCTACAGGGTTCTATGGCTACACCTTC,CASSSPTGFYGYTF
TRBD1,TRBJ1-2,TRBV29-1,few,TGCAGCGTGGGACAGCGCCTTATCTATGGCTACACCTTC,CSVGQRLIYGYTF
NA,TRBJ2-2,TRBV11-1,NA,TGTGCCAGCAGCTTAGCGGGGCATGGCGACACCGGGGAGCTGTTTTTT,CASSLAGHGDTGELFF
NA,TRBJ2-2,TRBV27,many,TGTGCCAGCGGTCGGGACACCGGGGAGCTGTTTTTT,CASGRDTGELFF
TRBD1,TRBJ2-2,TRBV5-5,many,TGTGCCAGCACCCCAGGACAGGGTACCGGGACCGGGGAGCTGTTTTTT,CASTPGQGTGTGELFF
NA,TRBJ1-1,TRBV12-3/TRBV12-4,NA,TGTGCCAGCAGTTTAGGGGTTTTCGGGGGTCCATTCACTGAAGCTTTCTTT,CASSLGVFGGPFTEAFF
TRBD1,TRBJ1-1,TRBV4-1,NA,TGCGCCAGCAGCCCACAATGGACAGGAAAAGCTTTCTTT,CASSPQWTGKAFF
TRBD2,TRBJ2-5,TRBV27,many,TGTGCCAGCAGACGGCAGCGGGGGGGTCCGGGTGCGACCCAGTACTTC,CASRRQRGGPGATQYF
NA,TRBJ2-2,TRBV15,many,TGTGCCACCAGCCAAACTTCCGGGACTGGGGCCGGGGAGCTGTTTTTT,CATSQTSGTGAGELFF
TRBD1,TRBJ2-5,TRBV6-5,many,TGTGCCAGCACCACGGGACAGGGGTGGGAGACCCAGTACTTC,CASTTGQGWETQYF
TRBD2,TRBJ2-5,TRBV7-9,many,TGTGCCAGCAGCCGCGTTAGCGGGAGCCACCAAGAGACCCAGTACTTC,CASSRVSGSHQETQYF
NA,TRBJ2-7,TRBV6-5,many,TGTGCCAGCAGTTACGGGGGTACCTACGAGCAGTACTTC,CASSYGGTYEQYF
TRBD1,TRBJ2-7,TRBV20-1,many,TGCAGTGCTAGAGGGACAGGGAACGTCTACGAGCAGTACTTC,CSARGTGNVYEQYF
TRBD1,TRBJ1-2,TRBV6-5,many,TGTGCCAGCATTTTCAGGGGGAACTATGGCTACACCTTC,CASIFRGNYGYTF
TRBD1,TRBJ2-7,TRBV24-1,many,TGTGCCACCAGTGATTTGTCCGGGACAGGGGCGGGCGAGCAGTACTTC,CATSDLSGTGAGEQYF
NA,TRBJ2-2,TRBV6-5,many,TGTGCCAGCAGTTACTCATACCAGGTCCGGAACGGGGAGCTGTTTTTT,CASSYSYQVRNGELFF